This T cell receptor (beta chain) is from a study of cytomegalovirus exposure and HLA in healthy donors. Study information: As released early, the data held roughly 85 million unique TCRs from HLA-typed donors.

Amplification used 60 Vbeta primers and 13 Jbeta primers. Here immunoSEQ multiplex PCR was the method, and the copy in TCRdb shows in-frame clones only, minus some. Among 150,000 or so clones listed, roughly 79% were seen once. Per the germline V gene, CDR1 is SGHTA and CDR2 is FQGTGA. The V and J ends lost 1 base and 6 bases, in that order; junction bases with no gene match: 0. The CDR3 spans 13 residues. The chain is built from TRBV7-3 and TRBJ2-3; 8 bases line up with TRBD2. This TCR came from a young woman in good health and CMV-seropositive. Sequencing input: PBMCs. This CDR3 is CASSLKRGDTQYF. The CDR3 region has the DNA TGTGCCAGCAGCTTAAAGCGGGGGGATACGCAGTATTTT.